This TCR beta chain was captured in a study of cytomegalovirus exposure and HLA in healthy donors. Study details: Around 83% of 398 genotyped donors fell in the Caucasian-associated ancestry cluster.

Study-wide findings and caveats: The study designated fewer than 200 TCR beta chains cytomegalovirus-associated. An observed cluster of highly shared sequence variants was recorded as a likely sequencing artifact.

A multiplex PCR was run with 60 Vbeta primers and 13 Jbeta primers. This table comes from immunoSEQ multiplex PCR, and its TCRdb copy is limited to in-frame clones, with some not included. The sample shows 150,000 to 200,000 clones, approximately 80% of them seen only once. On this clone: Its specificity is not known.

The clonotype comes from a woman in her forties in good health and CMV-seropositive. The sample was PBMCs.

The CDR3 coding sequence is TGTGCCTGGGCTTATGGGGGACAGGGGGAAAAACTGTTTTTT. Translation: CAWAYGGQGEKLFF. The chain recombines TRBV30 with TRBJ1-4; 10 nucleotides line up with TRBD1. Per the germline V gene, CDR1 is GTSNPN and CDR2 is SVGIG (reference sequence). V lost 5 bases to trimming and J lost 8 bases; unmatched junction nucleotides: 8. The CDR3 covers 14 residues.